This entry lists 24 T cell receptor beta chains sequenced from one sample in a study of T-cell memory formation after mild COVID-19. Via MiXCR, TCRdb re-called the 5' RACE reads, giving one row per CDR3 protein. This table has 550,000 to 700,000 distinct CDR3 sequences, about a sixth appearing once. The sequenced material came from PBMCs or a T cell subset sorted from them (not recorded which). The origin of the receptors is an adult woman who had mild COVID-19 (a few samples of this study predate the infection). Cell type and time point are not known.

Only a few counts were recorded for this clonotype. The rearrangement joins TRBV12-3 or TRBV12-4 to TRBJ2-7; tentatively, D is TRBD1 (6 bases). Between the trimmed V and J ends, which lost 6 bases and 5 bases, there was a span of 14 bases. CDR3 length equals 13 residues. Written as DNA, the CDR3 is TGTGCCAGCAGAGAGGGACAAATCAACGAGCAGTACTTC. Translating gives CASREGQINEQYF.

This sequence joins TRBV5-1 and TRBJ1-2; no reliable D call. Trimming removed 0 bases at V and 4 bases at J, with 13 bases between. The CDR3 loop spans 15 amino acids. In germline, CDR1 is SGHRS, CDR2 YFSETQ. The CDR3 here is CASSLEPSPAYGYTF. The CDR3 coding sequence is TGCGCCAGCAGCTTGGAGCCGTCACCCGCCTATGGCTACACCTTC. The whole variable domain, remainder taken from reference TRBV5-1 and TRBJ1-2, is KAGVTQTPRYLIKTRGQQVTLSCSPISGHRSVSWYQQTPGQGLQFLFEYFSETQRNKGNFPGRFSGRQFSNSRSEMNVSTLELGDSALYLCASSLEPSPAYGYTFGSGTRLTVV.

This clonotype occurred a few times. The V and J genes are TRBV20-1 and TRBJ2-1; 10 bases align to TRBD2. V dropped 6 bases and J dropped 8; count of bases not matched to a gene: 10. The CDR3 totals 14 residues. The V gene's germline CDR1 is DFQATT and CDR2 SNEGSKA (reference sequence). DNA of the CDR3: TGCAGTGCCCCTATTAGCGGGGGGCTGGATGAGCAGTTCTTC. It yields the protein CSAPISGGLDEQFF.

This chain links TRBV12-3 or TRBV12-4 with TRBJ1-2, with TRBD1 identical over 8 bases. The CDR3 sequence is 14 residues long. The V gene end was trimmed by 6 bases and the J gene end by 4 bases; junction bases not matched to a gene: 7. The CDR3 sequence is CASRAGGLGYGYTF. CDR3 in DNA: TGTGCCAGCAGGGCAGGGGGCTTGGGCTATGGCTACACCTTC.

This clonotype was found a few times. The genes are TRBV15 and TRBJ1-5; no reliable D call. Germline CDR1 reads LNHNV; CDR2 reads YYDKDF (reference sequence). The V end lost 8 bases, the J end lost 5 bases, and 10 bases lay between the germline ends. The CDR3 consists of 12 residues. This chain's CDR3 is CATALPDQPQHF. The CDR3 coding sequence is TGTGCCACCGCACTCCCGGATCAGCCCCAGCATTTT.

This clonotype was counted between two and nine times. J is TRBJ2-7 and V is TRBV15, with D perhaps matching TRBD1 (6 bases). The V end lost 8 bases, the J end lost 1 base, and 18 bases lay between the germline ends. The CDR3 consists of 15 residues. Germline assignment: CDR1 LNHNV and CDR2 YYDKDF (reference sequence). CDR3 loop: CATAQAGANSYEQYF. The CDR3, as DNA: TGTGCCACCGCGCAGGCAGGGGCTAATTCCTACGAGCAGTACTTC.

V is TRBV2 and J is TRBJ1-5; D perhaps matches TRBD1 (5 bases). The V gene's germline CDR1 is SNHLY and CDR2 FYNNEI. CDR3 size: 12 residues. V lost 8 bases, J lost 4 bases, and 9 bases lay in between. The CDR3 DNA is TGTGCCAGCGACAGTCAGAATCAGCCCCAGCATTTT. This translates into CASDSQNQPQHF.

V is TRBV5-6 and J is TRBJ2-6; TRBD2 is a possible D gene (5 bases). V gave up 3 bases and J gave up 0 bases, with 13 bases separating them. The CDR3 contains 17 residues. CDR1 is SGHDT, CDR2 YYEEEE, per germline. CDR3 in DNA: TGTGCCAGCAGCTCGGGATCAGGAGCCTCTGGGGCCAACGTCCTGACTTTC. Translating it yields CASSSGSGASGANVLTF. The full variable domain, completed using reference TRBV5-6 and TRBJ2-6, is DAGVTQSPTHLIKTRGQQVTLRCSPKSGHDTVSWYQQALGQGPQFIFQYYEEEERQRGNFPDRFSGHQFPNYSSELNVNALLLGDSALYLCASSSGSGASGANVLTFGAGSRLTVL.

The chain uses TRBV20-1 and TRBJ2-7; D may be TRBD2 (7 bases). Trimming took 3 bases from V and 4 from J, leaving 10 bases between them. Looked up from germline, CDR1 is DFQATT and CDR2 is SNEGSKA (reference sequence). This CDR3 has 12 amino acids. Written as DNA, the CDR3 is TGCAGTGCTAGCGGGGGGCGGTACGAGCAGTACTTC. Protein sequence: CSASGGRYEQYF.

J is TRBJ2-4 and V is TRBV5-6; D gene uncertain. The CDR3 spans 11 residues. Germline V gives CDR1 SGHDT, CDR2 YYEEEE. V was clipped by 4 bases and J by 12 bases, with 11 bases between them. The CDR3 DNA is TGTGCCAGCAGCCGATCCGGGTCTCAGTACTTC. Amino acid sequence: CASSRSGSQYF.

This clonotype has just a few counts. The V gene is TRBV5-4, the J gene TRBJ2-3; D possibly matches TRBD1 or TRBD2 (5 bases each). Trimming left V 2 bases short and J 4 bases short, with 14 bases between. CDR3 size: 15 residues. CDR1 and CDR2 (germline): SGHNT, YYREEE (reference sequence). CDR3 residues: CASSFSGAGADTQYF. DNA of the CDR3: TGTGCCAGCAGCTTTAGTGGGGCCGGGGCAGATACGCAGTATTTT.

The CDR3 loop reads CASRQGQRTEAFF. CDR3 bases: TGCGCCAGCAGACAGGGACAGCGGACTGAAGCTTTCTTT. The chain carries TRBV5-1 and TRBJ1-1; 7 positions agree with TRBD1. J gave up 5 bases and V 5 bases, and 6 bases lay outside the gene matches. Germline V gene data show CDR1 as SGHRS and CDR2 as YFSETQ. The CDR3 has 13 residues.

This clonotype appeared a few times. J is TRBJ2-7 and V is TRBV3-1; D remains ambiguous. The CDR3 runs 14 residues. Germline-derived CDR1 and CDR2 are LGHDT and YNNKEL (reference sequence). V was pared by 3 bases and J by 5 bases, with 14 bases between. The CDR3: CASSQDAEGNEQYF. DNA for the CDR3: TGTGCCAGCAGCCAGGATGCGGAAGGTAACGAGCAGTACTTC.

This clonotype was seen only a few times. The V call is TRBV5-1, the J call TRBJ2-2; a possible D gene is TRBD2 (5 bases). Trimming removed 5 bases at V and 2 bases at J, with 10 bases between. The CDR3 runs 14 residues. Germline V lookup: CDR1 SGHRS, CDR2 YFSETQ. This CDR3 reads CASRRTGNTGELFF. CDR3 DNA sequence: TGCGCCAGCAGGAGGACTGGCAACACCGGGGAGCTGTTTTTT.

The V and J genes are TRBV24-1 and TRBJ1-4, with no clear D. The V end was cut by 2 bases, the J end by 8 bases, with 11 bases between. The CDR3 consists of 14 residues. Germline CDR1 KGHDR, CDR2 SFDVKD. The CDR3 DNA reads as TGTGCCACCAGTGATTCCGGGAAGGGAGAAAAACTGTTTTTT. This gives the protein CATSDSGKGEKLFF.

This clonotype was counted ten times or more. This sequence joins TRBV15 and TRBJ1-2; no clear D gene. Trimming took 3 bases from V and 3 from J, leaving 8 bases between them. The CDR3 is 13 amino acids. Germline V gene lookup returns CDR1 LNHNV and CDR2 YYDKDF (reference sequence). The CDR3 coding sequence is TGTGCCACCAGCAGGAGCAGCTACTATGGCTACACCTTC. Translating it yields CATSRSSYYGYTF.

The chain links TRBV12-3 or TRBV12-4 to TRBJ2-1; 9 positions agree with TRBD2. The V segment lost 4 bases and the J segment 8 bases; nucleotides outside the gene matches: 9. CDR3 length equals 15 residues. CDR3 residues: CASSSSWTSEDEQFF. DNA for the CDR3: TGTGCCAGCAGTTCTTCCTGGACTAGCGAAGATGAGCAGTTCTTC.

The chain couples TRBV28 to TRBJ2-1; tentatively, D is TRBD1 (5 bases). The CDR3 has 15 residues. The germline gives CDR1 MDHEN, CDR2 SYDVKM. V lost 4 bases and J lost 3, with 13 bases in between. The CDR3 nucleotides read TGTGCCAGCAGTTCCTCTCGACAGTACTACAATGAGCAGTTCTTC. This translates into CASSSSRQYYNEQFF.

In its sample, this clonotype was seen a few times. V usage is TRBV5-1 and J usage is TRBJ2-3; TRBD1 or TRBD2 may be the D gene (5 bases each). With 3 bases removed from V and 4 bases from J, the gap between germline ends came to 12 bases. This CDR3 comprises 14 residues. Germline loops: CDR1 SGHRS, CDR2 YFSETQ. The CDR3 DNA reads TGCGCCAGCAGCTGGGACGTCAGGTCAGATACGCAGTATTTT. Translating gives CASSWDVRSDTQYF.

The chain is built from TRBV5-1 and TRBJ2-3, with D perhaps TRBD2 (6 bases). This CDR3 region has 14 residues. Trimming removed 6 bases at V and 2 bases at J, with 13 bases between. The germline V gene has CDR1 SGHRS and CDR2 YFSETQ. CDR3 DNA: TGCGCCAGCAAGCGCGGGGCCTCCACAGATACGCAGTATTTT. Its translation is CASKRGASTDTQYF.

The chain couples TRBV7-9 to TRBJ1-1, with unresolved D. The germline CDR1 and CDR2 sequences are SEHNR and FQNEAQ (reference sequence). V shed 5 bases and J shed 1 base, with 14 bases lying between them. The CDR3 runs 15 residues. This CDR3 reads CASSGPGVENTEAFF. The CDR3 DNA follows: TGTGCCAGCAGCGGACCAGGAGTCGAGAACACTGAAGCTTTCTTT.

The V call is TRBV12-3 or TRBV12-4, the J call TRBJ1-2; D might be TRBD1 (6 bases). This CDR3 spans 13 amino acids. Trimming removed 6 bases at V and 6 bases at J, with 14 bases between. The CDR3 DNA reads TGTGCCAGCAGACGTGGAGGGGGGCATGGCTACACCTTC. It specifies CASRRGGGHGYTF.

This clonotype came up a few times. The chain employs TRBV20-1 and TRBJ2-3; possible D gene TRBD2, 6 bases. Between the trimmed V and J ends, which lost 3 bases and 5 bases, there was a span of 12 bases. The CDR3 runs to 13 residues. The V gene's germline CDR1 is DFQATT and CDR2 SNEGSKA (reference sequence). The CDR3 loop reads CSASLRGGDTQYF. The CDR3 nucleotides are TGCAGTGCTAGTTTGCGGGGAGGAGATACGCAGTATTTT.

This clonotype was observed a handful of times. This chain connects TRBV30 to TRBJ2-7; TRBD2 might be the D (5 bases). This CDR3 is 11 amino acids long. Germline V gene lookup returns CDR1 GTSNPN and CDR2 SVGIG (reference sequence). The CDR3, as DNA: TGTGCTCTTACTAGTCTGTACGAGCAGTACTTC. It encodes CALTSLYEQYF.